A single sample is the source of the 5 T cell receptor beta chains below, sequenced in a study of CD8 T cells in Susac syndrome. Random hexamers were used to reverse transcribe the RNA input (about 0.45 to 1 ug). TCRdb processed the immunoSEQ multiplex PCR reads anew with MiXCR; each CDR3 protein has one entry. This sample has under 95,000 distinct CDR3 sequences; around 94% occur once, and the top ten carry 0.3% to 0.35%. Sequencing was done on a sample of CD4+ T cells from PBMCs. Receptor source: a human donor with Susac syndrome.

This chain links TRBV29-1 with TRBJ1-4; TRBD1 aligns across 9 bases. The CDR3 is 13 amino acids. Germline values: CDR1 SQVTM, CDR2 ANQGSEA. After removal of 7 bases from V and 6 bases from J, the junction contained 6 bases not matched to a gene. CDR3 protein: CSARTGAYEKLFF. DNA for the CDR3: TGCAGCGCCCGGACAGGGGCTTATGAAAAACTGTTTTTT.

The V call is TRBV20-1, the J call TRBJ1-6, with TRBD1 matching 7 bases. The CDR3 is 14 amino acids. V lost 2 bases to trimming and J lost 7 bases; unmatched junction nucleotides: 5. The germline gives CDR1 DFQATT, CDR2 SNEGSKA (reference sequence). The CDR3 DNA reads TGCAGTGCTAGATCCTCGACAGGGAATTCACCCCTCCACTTT. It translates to CSARSSTGNSPLHF.

CDR3 region: CASSQEAVIETQYF. The CDR3 region has the DNA TGCGCCAGCAGCCAAGAAGCGGTAATAGAGACCCAGTACTTC. The chain carries TRBV4-1 and TRBJ2-5, with D perhaps matching TRBD2 (5 bases). Looked up from germline, CDR1 is MGHRA and CDR2 is YSYEKL. This CDR3 is 14 amino acids long. The germline V and J ends were trimmed by 0 bases and 4 bases, with 9 bases remaining between them.

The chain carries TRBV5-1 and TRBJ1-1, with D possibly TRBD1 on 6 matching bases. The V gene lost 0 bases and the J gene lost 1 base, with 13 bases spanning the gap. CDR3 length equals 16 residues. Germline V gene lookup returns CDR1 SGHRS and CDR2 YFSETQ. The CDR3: CASSLATSGQNTEAFF. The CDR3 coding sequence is TGCGCCAGCAGCTTGGCCACTTCGGGACAGAACACTGAAGCTTTCTTT.

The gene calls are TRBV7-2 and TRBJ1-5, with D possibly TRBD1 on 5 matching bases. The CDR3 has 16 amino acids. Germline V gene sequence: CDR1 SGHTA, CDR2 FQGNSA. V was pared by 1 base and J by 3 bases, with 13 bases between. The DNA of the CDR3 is TGTGCCAGCAGCTTAGAGGGGCGGAATTACAATCAGCCCCAGCATTTT. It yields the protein CASSLEGRNYNQPQHF.